A single sample gave rise to the 7 T cell receptor beta chains below, sequenced in a study of CD8+CD57+ T cells in acquired aplastic anemia. Sequencing involved patients with CD8+CD57+ cell expansion previously shown by flow cytometry. Investigators profiled TCR beta VDJ and CDR3 from genomic DNA template. TCRdb analysed the reads with MiXCR anew, one entry per CDR3 protein. Of about 160,000 distinct CDR3 sequences in the sample, around 50% are singletons; the top ten hold around 3%. The sample comprised sorted CD4+, CD8+, or CD8+CD57+ T cells (not recorded which) from PBMCs. These receptors all come from a human donor with aplastic anemia.

CDR3 loop: CASSVGLGKEAFF. The CDR3 bases are TGTGCCAGCAGCGTAGGGTTGGGTAAAGAAGCTTTCTTT. The chain couples TRBV9 to TRBJ1-1; D gene unclear. CDR1 and CDR2 (germline): SGDLS, YYNGEE. This CDR3 has 13 residues. V was pared by 0 bases and J by 8 bases, with 11 bases between.

This clonotype was picked up many times. V and J are TRBV12-3 or TRBV12-4 and TRBJ2-1; D uncertain. The CDR3 sequence is 15 residues long. V lost 3 bases and J lost 6, with 15 bases in between. The CDR3 DNA sequence: TGTGCCAGCAGTTTGTCCGACGGGCCGGGCAATGAGCAGTTCTTC. Its protein is CASSLSDGPGNEQFF.

CDR3 in DNA: TGTGCCAGCAGCTTACAGGGGTTGATGGGCTCCTACGAGCAGTACTTC. This codes for CASSLQGLMGSYEQYF. This chain uses TRBV6-7 with TRBJ2-7; 7 bases map to TRBD1. TRBV6-7 is reported as an ORF; its role is uncertain. The length of the CDR3 is 16 residues. V shed 6 bases and J 0 bases; nucleotides not matched to a gene: 11.

The gene calls are TRBV2 and TRBJ2-1; D remains unclear. CDR1 SNHLY and CDR2 FYNNEI come from the germline V gene. The CDR3 runs to 14 residues. Trimming took off 8 bases at V and 3 bases at J, with 14 bases between the two ends. The CDR3 loop reads CASLVRPLYNEQFF. As DNA, the CDR3 is TGTGCCAGCTTAGTTCGGCCCCTCTACAATGAGCAGTTCTTC.

At least ten counts were recorded for this clonotype. The chain combines TRBV20-1 with TRBJ2-1; maybe TRBD1 (5 bases). Germline lookup yields CDR1 DFQATT and CDR2 SNEGSKA (reference sequence). Deletions cut 6 bases from V and 2 bases from J, with 8 bases between. The CDR3 has 12 residues. The CDR3 protein is CSAQDTYNEQFF. DNA for the CDR3: TGCAGTGCCCAGGACACCTACAATGAGCAGTTCTTC.

This clonotype appeared a few times. The germline gene is not matched at one end of the junction; a read error may be the cause. The genes are TRBV24-1 and TRBJ2-7; 13 nucleotides match TRBD2. The CDR3 is 15 residues long. The V gene's germline CDR1 is KGHDR and CDR2 SFDVKD. The CDR3 is CTTSAGGTSGKEQYF. The CDR3 bases are TGTACCACCAGTGCCGGCGGGACTAGCGGGAAAGAGCAGTACTTC.

With regard to this clonotype: A read error may produce the germline difference seen at one junction end. V and J are TRBV27 and TRBJ2-3; 12 positions match TRBD2. This CDR3 has 16 amino acids. Per germline, CDR1 MNHEY and CDR2 SMNVEV (reference sequence). CDR3 DNA sequence: TGTGCCAGCAATTTAGATTTCGGGACTAGCGGGGATACGCAGTATTTT. Residues: CASNLDFGTSGDTQYF.